Shown below are 14 T cell receptor beta chains from a single sample sequenced in a study of shared clonotypes between healthy human individuals. Naive CD8 cells, CD45RO-negative and positively selected for CCR7, excluded terminally differentiated effector memory CD45RA+ cells. TCRdb's copy holds only in-frame clones and misses some; the assay was immunoSEQ multiplex PCR. The table shows approximately 2,000,000 clones, with about 94% occurring only once. Sequencing used naive CD8+ T cells from PBMCs. The receptor set was obtained from a man aged 18 to 29 in good health. Some clones in this sample may be carry-over from other donors' samples.

V and J are TRBV5-5 and TRBJ2-1; perhaps TRBD1 as D (6 bases). The germline V and J ends were trimmed by 4 bases and 8 bases, with 19 bases remaining between them. Germline CDR1 SGHKS, CDR2 YYEKEE (reference sequence). This CDR3 spans 15 amino acids. The CDR3 reads CASSEGGVWADEQFF. DNA of the CDR3: TGTGCCAGCAGCGAAGGGGGAGTGTGGGCGGATGAGCAGTTCTTC.

This chain links TRBV19 with TRBJ2-7; D is perhaps TRBD2 (6 bases). V was pared by 3 bases and J by 3 bases, with 12 bases between. Per the germline V gene, CDR1 is LNHDA and CDR2 is SQIVND (reference sequence). This CDR3 is built from 14 residues. As DNA, the CDR3 is TGTGCCAGTAGTATTGGTCTAGCGCACTACGAGCAGTACTTC. Translated, it gives CASSIGLAHYEQYF.

This chain joins TRBV29-1 and TRBJ1-1; D remains ambiguous. Germline V gives CDR1 SQVTM, CDR2 ANQGSEA. The CDR3 is made up of 13 amino acids. Trimming cost V 5 bases and J 4 bases, with 14 bases left between them. The CDR3 DNA is TGCAGCGTTCCCCATGATATTCCCACTGAAGCTTTCTTT. Translated: CSVPHDIPTEAFF.

The sample holds one count of this clone. The J gene is TRBJ1-2, the V gene TRBV4-1; D gene uncertain. The CDR3 is 14 amino acids. The germline V and J ends were trimmed by 0 bases and 8 bases, with 13 bases remaining between them. CDR1 and CDR2 from the germline V gene are MGHRA and YSYEKL. The CDR3 DNA reads as TGCGCCAGCAGCCAAGATCGTCGAAGCACCGGCTACACCTTC. Translated: CASSQDRRSTGYTF.

V gene TRBV4-3 combines with J gene TRBJ2-1; 12 bases align to TRBD2. With V trimmed by 4 bases and J by 5 bases, 6 bases remained unmatched. Germline-derived CDR1 and CDR2 are LGHNA and YSLEER. This CDR3 has 16 residues. CDR3 protein: CASSLGLAGLDNEQFF. The CDR3 nucleotides are TGCGCCAGCAGCCTAGGACTAGCGGGACTTGACAATGAGCAGTTCTTC.

This rearrangement joins TRBV7-9 to TRBJ2-7, with 7 bases lining up with TRBD1. The germline gives CDR1 SEHNR, CDR2 FQNEAQ (reference sequence). V gave up 3 bases and J gave up 6 bases; unmatched junction bases: 8. The CDR3 has 14 amino acids. The CDR3 loop reads CASSFDRVSPEQYF. Here the CDR3 DNA reads TGTGCCAGCAGCTTCGACAGGGTGTCGCCCGAGCAGTACTTC. Full variable domain (remainder filled in from reference TRBV7-9 and TRBJ2-7): DTGVSQNPRHKITKRGQNVTFRCDPISEHNRLYWYRQTLGQGPEFLTYFQNEAQLEKSRLLSDRFSAERPKGSFSTLEIQRTEQGDSAMYLCASSFDRVSPEQYFGPGTRLTVT.

This clone was seen a single time. The chain is built from TRBV2 and TRBJ2-7; 15 nucleotides match TRBD2. CDR1 is SNHLY, CDR2 FYNNEI, per germline. CDR3 length: 17 residues. V was pared by 5 bases and J by 5 bases, with 10 bases of the junction left unmatched. This chain's CDR3 is CASSTGLAGGPKNEQYF. The CDR3 nucleotides are TGTGCCAGCAGTACCGGACTAGCGGGAGGGCCTAAGAACGAGCAGTACTTC.

The CDR3 coding sequence is TGTGCCAGTAGTATTGGACAAGCACCTCTCTTTGGCTACACCTTC. Translation gives CASSIGQAPLFGYTF. The rearrangement joins TRBV19 to TRBJ1-2; D is perhaps TRBD1 (5 bases). Trimming removed 3 bases at V and 7 bases at J, with 18 bases between. CDR1 and CDR2 (germline): LNHDA, SQIVND (reference sequence). The CDR3 consists of 15 residues.

V usage is TRBV19 and J usage is TRBJ1-3; the D gene is possibly TRBD1 (5 bases). Germline loops: CDR1 LNHDA, CDR2 SQIVND (reference sequence). The V end lost 3 bases, the J end lost 8 bases, and 11 bases lay between the germline ends. This CDR3 has 13 amino acids. CDR3 sequence (DNA): TGTGCCAGTAGTATGGGACTTAGAGACACCATATATTTT. This gives the protein CASSMGLRDTIYF.

The CDR3 nucleotides read TGTGCCTGGGGGACCCCGGTAACAGGAAACACCATATATTTT. As protein: CAWGTPVTGNTIYF. This chain connects TRBV30 to TRBJ1-3, with D tentatively TRBD1 (5 bases). The CDR3 has 14 residues. The germline V gene has CDR1 GTSNPN and CDR2 SVGIG (reference sequence). V was shortened by 5 bases and J by 4 bases, with 15 bases between the two germline ends.

The chain couples TRBV15 to TRBJ1-5; D possibly corresponds to TRBD1 (6 bases). Per germline, CDR1 LNHNV and CDR2 YYDKDF (reference sequence). Trimming left V 0 bases short and J 1 base short, with 13 bases between. This CDR3 contains 17 residues. The CDR3 protein is CATSRDTQGGSNQPQHF. As DNA, the CDR3 is TGTGCCACCAGCAGAGATACACAGGGAGGAAGCAATCAGCCCCAGCATTTT. The whole variable domain, filled in from reference TRBV15 and TRBJ1-5, reads DAMVIQNPRYQVTQFGKPVTLSCSQTLNHNVMYWYQQKSSQAPKLLFHYYDKDFNNEADTPDNFQSRRPNTSFCFLDIRSPGLGDTAMYLCATSRDTQGGSNQPQHFGDGTRLSIL.

V and J are TRBV7-9 and TRBJ1-2; perhaps TRBD1 as D (5 bases). This CDR3 contains 15 residues. V was pared by 1 base and J by 2 bases, with 11 bases between. Germline loops: CDR1 SEHNR, CDR2 FQNEAQ (reference sequence). DNA of the CDR3: TGTGCCAGCAGCTTAGAGAGGGGACTAAACTATGGCTACACCTTC. Residues: CASSLERGLNYGYTF.

As concerns this clone: Distinct nucleotide sequences in the sample also encode this CDR3. CDR3 bases: TGTGCCAGCAGCGTATCCTTAGGGGCTGAAGCTTTCTTT. Translated, it gives CASSVSLGAEAFF. The chain joins TRBV9 to TRBJ1-1; D may be TRBD1 (5 bases). Trimming pared 1 base from V and 6 bases from J, leaving 10 bases between. Per germline, CDR1 SGDLS and CDR2 YYNGEE. The CDR3 has 13 amino acids.

The V call is TRBV15, the J call TRBJ2-7; D is uncertain. The germline gives CDR1 LNHNV, CDR2 YYDKDF (reference sequence). This CDR3 region has 13 residues. Trimming removed 8 bases at V and 5 bases at J, with 16 bases between. The CDR3 here is CATRISLGHEQYF. CDR3 DNA: TGTGCCACCCGAATTTCGCTAGGCCACGAGCAGTACTTC.